A single sample is the source of the 5 T cell receptor beta chains below, sequenced in a study of shared clonotypes between healthy human individuals. The assay was immunoSEQ multiplex PCR, and TCRdb's table has in-frame clones only and misses some. This repertoire shows 180,000 or so clones, approximately 92% found once; its top ten account for more than 0.06%. Sequenced: naive CD4+ T cells sorted from blood. Subset described: CD45RA+ positively selected. These receptors originate from a woman in her 30s in good health.

This clone is a singleton in its sample. The chain joins TRBV28 to TRBJ1-3; D is possibly TRBD1 (5 bases). V lost 6 bases and J lost 4, with 16 bases in between. This CDR3 contains 15 residues. CDR1 and CDR2 (germline): MDHEN, SYDVKM. CDR3 region: CASRSFGAGGNTIYF. In DNA form, the CDR3 reads TGTGCCAGCAGATCCTTCGGGGCAGGAGGAAACACCATATATTTT.

The CDR3 region is CASSSPSQSSGNTIYF. The CDR3 DNA sequence: TGTGCCAGCAGTTCCCCAAGTCAGAGCTCTGGAAACACCATATATTTT. This chain uses TRBV6-5 with TRBJ1-3; D is ambiguous. The V end lost 4 bases, the J end lost 0 bases, and 13 bases lay between the germline ends. The CDR3 consists of 16 residues. Per germline, CDR1 MNHEY and CDR2 SVGAGI.

This clone showed up just a few times. The chain has TRBV7-9 and TRBJ1-3; D call uncertain. Per germline, CDR1 SEHNR and CDR2 FQNEAQ (reference sequence). The CDR3 has 15 residues. V lost 7 bases to trimming and J lost 1 base, with 14 bases between them. The CDR3 sequence is CASTLASLSGNTIYF. The CDR3 nucleotides are TGTGCCAGCACCCTCGCGTCCCTATCTGGAAACACCATATATTTT.

V gene TRBV18 combines with J gene TRBJ1-1, with a tentative D call TRBD1 (5 bases). V shed 5 bases and J shed 3 bases, with 13 bases lying between them. CDR1 is KGHSH, CDR2 LQKENI, per germline. This CDR3 is 14 amino acids long. CDR3 sequence (DNA): TGTGCCAGCTCAAACCTTTTGGGGGACACTGAAGCTTTCTTT. This sequence encodes CASSNLLGDTEAFF.

CDR3 protein: CASRKTDRSSYEQYF. CDR3 in DNA: TGTGCCAGCAGAAAAACGGACAGGTCCTCCTACGAGCAGTACTTC. V is TRBV6-6 and J is TRBJ2-5, with 7 bases aligning to TRBD1. The end of the DNA is better explained by TRBJ2-7, so the J call may be wrong. In germline, CDR1 is MNHNY, CDR2 SVGAGI (reference sequence). The CDR3 consists of 15 residues.